Listed here are 9 T cell receptor beta chains from one sample, sequenced in a study of cytomegalovirus exposure and HLA in healthy donors. The primer mix had 60 Vbeta and 13 Jbeta primers. Using immunoSEQ multiplex PCR, the repertoire was profiled, and TCRdb retains in-frame clones only, with some absent. The table has about 150,000 clones, approximately 75% seen once. The sequenced sample consisted of PBMCs. Source of these receptors: a man in his forties or fifties in good health and CMV-seropositive.

The chain employs TRBV27 and TRBJ2-5; 12 nucleotides match TRBD1. The CDR3 consists of 16 residues. V trimming: 5 bases; J trimming: 4 bases; junction bases outside the gene matches: 8. The V gene's germline CDR1 is MNHEY and CDR2 SMNVEV (reference sequence). Here the CDR3 DNA reads TGTGCCAGCAGTCGGATCCCGGGACAGGGGGCAGAGACCCAGTACTTC. It encodes CASSRIPGQGAETQYF.

This clone was found a few times. This sequence joins TRBV5-1 and TRBJ2-1; possible D gene TRBD1, 5 bases. In germline, CDR1 is SGHRS, CDR2 YFSETQ. V was trimmed by 3 bases and J by 1 base, leaving 11 bases between them. This CDR3 has 15 residues. CDR3 protein: CASSSRDLSYNEQFF. The CDR3 nucleotides read TGCGCCAGCAGCTCCAGGGATCTTTCCTACAATGAGCAGTTCTTC.

This sequence joins TRBV4-1 and TRBJ2-7, with 8 bases that match TRBD1. CDR1 MGHRA and CDR2 YSYEKL come from the germline V gene. The CDR3 loop spans 16 amino acids. Germline trimming cut 4 bases from V and 2 bases from J; bases unmatched to any gene: 10. As DNA, the CDR3 is TGCGCCAGCAGCCTGGGACAGGTTGGGGGAACCTACGAGCAGTACTTC. Protein sequence: CASSLGQVGGTYEQYF.

The rearrangement uses TRBV28 and TRBJ1-1; the D gene is possibly TRBD1 (5 bases). Germline values: CDR1 MDHEN, CDR2 SYDVKM. The CDR3 covers 15 residues. V dropped 4 bases and J dropped 5 bases, with 17 bases sitting between them. CDR3 region: CASSSRKGAGTEAFF. The CDR3 DNA follows: TGTGCCAGCAGTTCCAGGAAGGGCGCAGGGACTGAAGCTTTCTTT.

The chain couples TRBV9 to TRBJ2-3; 12 nucleotides line up with TRBD2. Germline-derived CDR1 and CDR2 are SGDLS and YYNGEE. V shed 0 bases and J 8 bases; nucleotides not matched to a gene: 1. The CDR3 runs 14 residues. As DNA, the CDR3 is TGTGCCAGCAGCGTAGAGACTAGCGGGGGTACGCAGTATTTT. As protein: CASSVETSGGTQYF.

This clone was seen only a few times. The chain employs TRBV7-6 and TRBJ1-5; 12 positions agree with TRBD1. The CDR3 loop spans 15 amino acids. V gave up 5 bases and J gave up 6 bases; unmatched junction bases: 5. Germline loops: CDR1 SGHVS, CDR2 FNYEAQ. CDR3 bases: TGTGCCAGCAGCCTAGGGACAGGGGGCAGTCAGCCCCAGCATTTT. Residues: CASSLGTGGSQPQHF.

This chain uses TRBV5-4 with TRBJ2-5, with TRBD2 identical over 7 bases. J gave up 3 bases and V 4 bases, and 6 bases lay outside the gene matches. CDR3 length: 14 residues. The germline gives CDR1 SGHNT, CDR2 YYREEE (reference sequence). The DNA for the CDR3 is TGTGCCAGCAGCCAGCTAGCGGCGAAAGAGACCCAGTACTTC. As protein: CASSQLAAKETQYF.

V is TRBV5-4 and J is TRBJ2-7; TRBD1 matches at 8 bases. CDR3 length: 13 residues. Germline CDR1 and CDR2: SGHNT and YYREEE (reference sequence). The trim removed 4 bases at V and 1 base at J, leaving 1 base unmatched. CDR3 DNA: TGTGCCAGCAGCCGGACAGGGTCCTACGAGCAGTACTTC. Its translation: CASSRTGSYEQYF.

The rearrangement links TRBV7-8 to TRBJ2-1; 13 nucleotides align to TRBD2. Per the germline V gene, CDR1 is SGHVS and CDR2 is FQNEAQ. This CDR3 comprises 18 residues. The V gene end was trimmed by 5 bases and the J gene end by 3 bases; junction bases not matched to a gene: 10. In DNA, the CDR3 is TGTGCCAGCAGCAATGGACTAGCGGGAGAACAGGGCTACAATGAGCAGTTCTTC. It yields the protein CASSNGLAGEQGYNEQFF.